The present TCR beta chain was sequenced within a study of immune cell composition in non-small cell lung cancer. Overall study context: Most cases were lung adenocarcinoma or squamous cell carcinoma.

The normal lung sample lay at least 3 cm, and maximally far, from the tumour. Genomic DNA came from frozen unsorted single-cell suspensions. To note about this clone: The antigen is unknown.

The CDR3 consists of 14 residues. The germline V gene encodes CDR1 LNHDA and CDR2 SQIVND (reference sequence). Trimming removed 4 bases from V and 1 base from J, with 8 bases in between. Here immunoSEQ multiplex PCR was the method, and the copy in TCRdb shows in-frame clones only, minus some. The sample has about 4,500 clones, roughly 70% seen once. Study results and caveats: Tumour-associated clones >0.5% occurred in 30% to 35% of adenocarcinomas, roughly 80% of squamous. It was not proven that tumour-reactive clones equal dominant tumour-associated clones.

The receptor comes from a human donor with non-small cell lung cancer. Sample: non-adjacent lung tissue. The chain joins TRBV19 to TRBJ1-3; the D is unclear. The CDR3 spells CASSNQASGNTIYF. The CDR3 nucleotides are TGTGCCAGTAGTAATCAGGCATCTGGAAACACCATATATTTT.